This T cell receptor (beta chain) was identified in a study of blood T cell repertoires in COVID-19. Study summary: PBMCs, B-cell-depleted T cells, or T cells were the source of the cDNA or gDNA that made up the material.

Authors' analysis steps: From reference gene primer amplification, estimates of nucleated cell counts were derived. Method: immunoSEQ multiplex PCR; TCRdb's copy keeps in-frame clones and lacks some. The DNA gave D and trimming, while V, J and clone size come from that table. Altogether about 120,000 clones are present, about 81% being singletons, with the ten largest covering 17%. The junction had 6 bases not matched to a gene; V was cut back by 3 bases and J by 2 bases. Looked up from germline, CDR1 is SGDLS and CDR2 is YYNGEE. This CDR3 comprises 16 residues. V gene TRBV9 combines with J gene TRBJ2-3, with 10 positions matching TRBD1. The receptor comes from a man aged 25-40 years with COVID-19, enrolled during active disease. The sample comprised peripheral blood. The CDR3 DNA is TGTGCCAGCAGCGACCTCGGGACAGGGGTCACAGATACGCAGTATTTT. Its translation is CASSDLGTGVTDTQYF. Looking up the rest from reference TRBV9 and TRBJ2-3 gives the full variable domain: DSGVTQTPKHLITATGQRVTLRCSPRSGDLSVYWYQQSLDQGLQFLIQYYNGEERAKGNILERFSAQQFPDLHSELNLSSLELGDSALYFCASSDLGTGVTDTQYFGPGTRLTVL.